The present TCR beta chain was sequenced within a study of glioma-infiltrating T cells after dendritic cell vaccination. In the study overall: Dendritic cells derived from monocytes and pulsed with autologous tumor lysate formed the vaccine.

The study, taken as a whole, reports: Higher pretreatment TIL content predicted longer progression-free time and survival.

Method: immunoSEQ multiplex PCR; TCRdb's copy keeps in-frame clones and lacks some. Here the sample spans fewer than 60,000 clones, approximately 91% being singletons. Indicated time point: after dendritic cell vaccination, including at tumor progression/relapse. The CDR3 spans 17 residues. Per germline, CDR1 MGHDK and CDR2 SYGVNS. V was pared by 5 bases and J by 2 bases, with 19 bases between. Note on this clone: What it binds is not known.

The sequencing here drew on blood, taken after dendritic cell vaccination. This sequence joins TRBV25-1 and TRBJ2-1, with a weak D call TRBD1 (7 bases). The TCR was taken from a human donor with glioblastoma. In DNA, the CDR3 is TGTGCCAGCAGTCCTGGAGGGGGCGCGGGGCCCTACAATGAGCAGTTCTTC. Translation gives CASSPGGGAGPYNEQFF.